This entry lists 7 T cell receptor beta chains sequenced from one sample in a study of blood T cell repertoires in COVID-19. Produced via immunoSEQ multiplex PCR; TCRdb's table is partial and in-frame only. There are tens of thousands of clones in the sample; over 80% occur only once, and around 1.5% lies in the top ten. Specimen: peripheral blood. These receptor sequences come from a man aged 50 to 60 with acute or convalescent COVID-19.

This sequence joins TRBV11-2 and TRBJ1-3; possibly TRBD1 for D (5 bases). Trimming shortened V by 2 bases and J by 3 bases, and 11 bases separated the two germline ends. The germline CDR1 and CDR2 sequences are SGHAT and FQNNGV. The CDR3 runs 15 residues. Written as DNA, the CDR3 is TGTGCCAGCAGCTTACCGGCTACAGGTGGAAACACCATATATTTT. Its translation: CASSLPATGGNTIYF.

The rearrangement uses TRBV4-1 and TRBJ2-7, with 10 bases lining up with TRBD2. Trimming at V came to 0 bases and at J to 5 bases, leaving 4 bases not matched to a gene. The germline V gene has CDR1 MGHRA and CDR2 YSYEKL. The CDR3 contains 15 residues. CDR3 amino acids: CASSQDLGTSDEQYF. DNA of the CDR3: TGCGCCAGCAGCCAAGACCTCGGGACTAGCGACGAGCAGTACTTC.

The rearrangement uses TRBV30 and TRBJ1-5; 7 bases line up with TRBD1. This CDR3 is built from 14 residues. J lost 4 bases, V lost 3 bases, and 6 bases had no gene match. Looked up from germline, CDR1 is GTSNPN and CDR2 is SVGIG (reference sequence). This chain's CDR3 is CAWRKGQPNQPQHF. The CDR3 DNA reads as TGTGCCTGGAGGAAGGGACAGCCGAATCAGCCCCAGCATTTT. Full variable domain (rest looked up from reference TRBV30 and TRBJ1-5): SQTIHQWPATLVQPVGSPLSLECTVEGTSNPNLYWYRQAAGRGLQLLFYSVGIGQISSEVPQNLSASRPQDRQFILSSKKLLLSDSGFYLCAWRKGQPNQPQHFGDGTRLSIL.

The rearrangement joins TRBV2 to TRBJ2-1; 14 bases are a match to TRBD2. The germline CDR1 and CDR2 sequences are SNHLY and FYNNEI. The V segment lost 1 base and the J segment 8 bases; nucleotides outside the gene matches: 1. The CDR3 sequence is 15 residues long. CDR3 DNA sequence: TGTGCCAGCAGTGAAGGACTAGCGGGGGGGTATGAGCAGTTCTTC. As protein: CASSEGLAGGYEQFF.

The chain carries TRBV5-6 and TRBJ1-4; 9 nucleotides line up with TRBD1. Germline assignment: CDR1 SGHDT and CDR2 YYEEEE. The CDR3 spans 14 residues. The trim removed 4 bases at V and 7 bases at J, leaving 5 bases unmatched. CDR3: CASSTGQGGEKLFF. CDR3 bases: TGTGCCAGCAGCACGGGACAGGGTGGTGAAAAACTGTTTTTT.

This sequence joins TRBV20-1 and TRBJ2-5; D uncertain. Deletions cut 5 bases from V and 5 bases from J, with 9 bases between. The germline V gene encodes CDR1 DFQATT and CDR2 SNEGSKA (reference sequence). The CDR3 is 11 amino acids. CDR3: CSAGSSETQYF. CDR3 coding DNA: TGCAGTGCTGGCTCCTCGGAGACCCAGTACTTC.

This chain connects TRBV27 to TRBJ2-1, with TRBD1 matching 9 bases. J was trimmed by 4 bases and V by 6 bases; bases with no gene match: 7. This CDR3 has 15 amino acids. Germline values: CDR1 MNHEY, CDR2 SMNVEV (reference sequence). CDR3 in amino acids: CASRTTGGPYNEQFF. For the CDR3, the DNA is TGTGCCAGCAGGACAACAGGGGGCCCGTACAATGAGCAGTTCTTC.